These 19 T cell receptor beta chains were all obtained from the same sample, sequenced in a study of cytomegalovirus exposure and HLA in healthy donors. TCRdb keeps only in-frame clones here, not all; method: immunoSEQ multiplex PCR. The table has 90,000 or so clones, 85% seen once. Sequenced sample: PBMCs. The receptors shown here come from a man between 18 and 29 years old in good health and CMV-seropositive.

V and J are TRBV27 and TRBJ2-7, with 7 bases lining up with TRBD1. J was trimmed by 0 bases and V by 5 bases; bases with no gene match: 25. This CDR3 region has 21 residues. Germline V gene lookup returns CDR1 MNHEY and CDR2 SMNVEV (reference sequence). In nucleotides, the CDR3 is TGTGCCAGCAGTCAACCAAATATCGCCTGGGGACAGCCGAGAAGCTCCTACGAGCAGTACGTC. Its translation: CASSQPNIAWGQPRSSYEQYV.

This clone has just one count. This chain connects TRBV5-1 to TRBJ1-1; perhaps TRBD1 as D (5 bases). Germline-derived CDR1 and CDR2 are SGHRS and YFSETQ. The V end lost 0 bases, the J end lost 5 bases, and 20 bases lay between the germline ends. The CDR3 is made up of 17 amino acids. The CDR3 DNA follows: TGCGCCAGCAGCTTGGCACGGGGCGGGGGATGGGATACTGAAGCTTTCTTT. This codes for CASSLARGGGWDTEAFF.

The chain carries TRBV7-8 and TRBJ1-4; TRBD1 is a possible D gene (6 bases). Germline loops: CDR1 SGHVS, CDR2 FQNEAQ. Trimming took 1 base from V and 0 from J, leaving 6 bases between them. This CDR3 is 15 amino acids long. The DNA for the CDR3 is TGTGCCAGCAGCTTAGACAGGGCAACTAATGAAAAACTGTTTTTT. Translating it yields CASSLDRATNEKLFF.

The genes are TRBV18 and TRBJ1-4; D is unresolved. In germline, CDR1 is KGHSH, CDR2 LQKENI. The CDR3 contains 13 residues. V was cut by 5 bases and J by 8 bases, with 12 bases left in between. CDR3 DNA: TGTGCCAGCTCAGGACTACAAGGCGAAAAACTGTTTTTT. It encodes CASSGLQGEKLFF.

The chain couples TRBV2 to TRBJ1-3; D remains unclear. Germline CDR1 reads SNHLY; CDR2 reads FYNNEI. The ends were cut back, 3 bases at V and 0 bases at J, with 3 bases in the middle. The CDR3 contains 13 residues. CDR3 nucleotide sequence: TGTGCCAGCAGTGACGTCTCTGGAAACACCATATATTTT. It specifies CASSDVSGNTIYF.

The rearrangement links TRBV19 to TRBJ1-1, with D hard to call. The CDR3 is 14 residues long. Germline CDR1 LNHDA, CDR2 SQIVND (reference sequence). V lost 2 bases and J 1 base, leaving 8 bases between the germline ends. CDR3 nucleotides: TGTGCCAGTAGTATAACACAGCCGAACACTGAAGCTTTCTTT. Residues: CASSITQPNTEAFF. Looking up the rest from reference TRBV19 and TRBJ1-1 gives the full variable domain: DGGITQSPKYLFRKEGQNVTLSCEQNLNHDAMYWYRQDPGQGLRLIYYSQIVNDFQKGDIAEGYSVSREKKESFPLTVTSAQKNPTAFYLCASSITQPNTEAFFGQGTRLTVV.

This chain joins TRBV6-6 and TRBJ2-1; D may be TRBD1 (6 bases). CDR1 is MNHNY and CDR2 is SVGAGI in the germline V gene (reference sequence). The V end was cut by 5 bases, the J end by 5 bases, with 16 bases between. The CDR3 runs to 15 residues. CDR3 coding DNA: TGTGCCAGCAGTGCCACAGGGCAGGGTAACAATGAGCAGTTCTTC. It translates to CASSATGQGNNEQFF.

This chain links TRBV2 with TRBJ2-3, with 8 bases matching TRBD1. Germline V gene sequence: CDR1 SNHLY, CDR2 FYNNEI. CDR3 length: 19 amino acids. V lost 7 bases to trimming and J lost 0 bases; unmatched junction nucleotides: 18. This chain's CDR3 is CASTSRGLRNGASTDTQYF. The CDR3 bases are TGTGCCAGCACTTCCAGGGGGCTCCGTAACGGGGCTAGCACAGATACGCAGTATTTT.

The chain is built from TRBV7-2 and TRBJ2-1, with 7 bases that match TRBD2. The junction had 5 bases not matched to a gene; V was cut back by 2 bases and J by 1 base. The CDR3 consists of 16 residues. Per the germline V gene, CDR1 is SGHTA and CDR2 is FQGNSA. In DNA, the CDR3 is TGTGCCAGCAGCTTATGGCCTAGCGGTTCCTACAATGAGCAGTTCTTC. Translation gives CASSLWPSGSYNEQFF.

This rearrangement joins TRBV2 to TRBJ1-2, with TRBD1 identical over 8 bases. The V gene's germline CDR1 is SNHLY and CDR2 FYNNEI. The CDR3 spans 14 residues. V lost 6 bases to trimming and J lost 4 bases; unmatched junction nucleotides: 7. The CDR3 region has the DNA TGTGCCAGCAGCGCGACAGGGGAGGGCTATGGCTACACCTTC. It encodes CASSATGEGYGYTF.

This clone was detected only a few times. The chain has TRBV30 and TRBJ2-3; D gene uncertain. This CDR3 spans 13 amino acids. Trimming cost V 4 bases and J 5 bases, with 13 bases left between them. The germline gives CDR1 GTSNPN, CDR2 SVGIG (reference sequence). The CDR3 DNA reads TGTGCCTGGACTATCTCCCCCGGAGATACGCAGTATTTT. Translating it yields CAWTISPGDTQYF.

The V and J genes are TRBV6-5 and TRBJ2-7; D is undetermined. CDR3 length: 13 amino acids. Germline V gene sequence: CDR1 MNHEY, CDR2 SVGAGI. V gave up 4 bases and J gave up 5 bases, with 12 bases separating them. The CDR3 here is CASSSVSSHEQYF. The CDR3 DNA sequence: TGTGCCAGCAGTTCGGTCTCATCCCACGAGCAGTACTTC.

V usage is TRBV28 and J usage is TRBJ2-7; TRBD2 might be the D (6 bases). The CDR3 is 15 amino acids. Trimming removed 5 bases at V and 1 base at J, with 15 bases between. Germline CDR1 MDHEN, CDR2 SYDVKM. The CDR3 DNA follows: TGTGCCAGCAGTCCGCGGGGCCGGGGATCCTACGAGCAGTACTTC. The encoded protein is CASSPRGRGSYEQYF. Drawing the rest from reference TRBV28 and TRBJ2-7, the complete variable domain is DVKVTQSSRYLVKRTGEKVFLECVQDMDHENMFWYRQDPGLGLRLIYFSYDVKMKEKGDIPEGYSVSREKKERFSLILESASTNQTSMYLCASSPRGRGSYEQYFGPGTRLTVT.

Notes on this clone: Because the CDR3's place on the DNA is in doubt, the DNA is left out and the CDR3 is given as listed by TCRdb. The chain couples TRBV21-1 to TRBJ2-2; whether TRBD1, the table's D call, matches the DNA was not checked. TRBV21-1 is marked as a pseudogene. The CDR3 is 15 residues long, counting both termini. The CDR3 protein is CASSKVAGGSGELFF.

The J gene is TRBJ1-3, the V gene TRBV28, with 8 bases fitting TRBD1. Germline V gives CDR1 MDHEN, CDR2 SYDVKM. V lost 6 bases, J lost 5 bases, and 9 bases stayed unmatched. The CDR3 is 15 amino acids. The CDR3: CASRGGTGSRNTIYF. The CDR3 DNA reads TGTGCCAGCAGAGGAGGGACAGGTTCGAGAAACACCATATATTTT. Filled out from reference TRBV28 and TRBJ1-3, the complete variable domain reads DVKVTQSSRYLVKRTGEKVFLECVQDMDHENMFWYRQDPGLGLRLIYFSYDVKMKEKGDIPEGYSVSREKKERFSLILESASTNQTSMYLCASRGGTGSRNTIYFGEGSWLTVV.

J is TRBJ2-1 and V is TRBV5-6; D is perhaps TRBD1 (6 bases). From germline, CDR1 is SGHDT and CDR2 YYEEEE. V was trimmed by 3 bases and J by 8 bases, leaving 15 bases between them. This CDR3 contains 14 residues. This CDR3 is CASSSKDSFDEQFF. The CDR3 nucleotides read TGTGCCAGCAGCTCCAAGGACAGTTTTGATGAGCAGTTCTTC.

This rearrangement joins TRBV14 to TRBJ1-2; 9 nucleotides align to TRBD1. V lost 3 bases, J lost 8 bases, and 4 bases stayed unmatched. Germline CDR1 and CDR2: SGHDN and FVKESK. The CDR3 is 13 residues long. CDR3 protein: CASSQSTGGGYTF. The CDR3 DNA is TGTGCCAGCAGCCAGTCGACAGGGGGAGGCTACACCTTC.

V and J are TRBV6-4 and TRBJ1-1; D unclear. Looked up from germline, CDR1 is MRHNA and CDR2 is SNTAGT. Trimming stripped 6 bases from V and 0 bases from J, with 11 bases between. This CDR3 has 14 amino acids. The CDR3 DNA reads TGTGCCAGCAGCCCCTCGTCAGTGAACACTGAAGCTTTCTTT. It codes for CASSPSSVNTEAFF.

The chain employs TRBV6-5 and TRBJ2-3; TRBD1 aligns across 9 bases. J was trimmed by 3 bases and V by 5 bases; bases with no gene match: 3. CDR3 length equals 14 residues. CDR1 is MNHEY and CDR2 is SVGAGI in the germline V gene. The CDR3 reads CASSGTGRTDTQYF. The DNA for the CDR3 is TGTGCCAGCAGTGGGACAGGGAGGACAGATACGCAGTATTTT.